This is a list of T cell receptor beta chains from one sample in a study of CD8+ T cells in alopecia areata. Profiling relied on immunoSEQ multiplex PCR, and the TCRdb table lists in-frame clones only, not all of them. The sample consists of approximately 100,000 clones, 55% to 75% of them appearing once. The sequenced sample was CD8+ T cells sorted from blood, obtained at approximately week 60, from a patient treated with tofacitinib. The receptor source for this set is a human donor with alopecia areata. Each CDR3 is given with its conserved first and last residue. Each record gives: D gene, clone size, V gene, J gene, CDR3 protein, CDR3 DNA. The D gene is left open where the match is weak. A row's size may be missing; if present it is once, few, many or a size class.

.,.,TRBV29-1,TRBJ1-1,CSVVYRVTEAFF,TGCAGCGTTGTTTACAGGGTCACTGAAGCTTTCTTT
.,.,TRBV7-2,TRBJ2-6,CASSEGYGANVLTF,TGTGCCAGCAGCGAGGGGTATGGGGCCAACGTCCTGACTTTC
TRBD1,.,TRBV30,TRBJ2-7,CAWKLGGQGGPEQYF,TGTGCCTGGAAGTTAGGGGGACAGGGCGGCCCCGAGCAGTACTTC
.,.,TRBV13,TRBJ2-5,CASSLAQLETQYF,TGTGCCAGCAGCTTAGCACAGTTGGAGACCCAGTACTTC
.,.,TRBV15,TRBJ1-3,CATSGPSGRASGSGNTIYF,TGTGCCACCAGTGGGCCCAGCGGCAGGGCATCGGGCTCTGGAAACACCATATATTTT
.,.,TRBV7-8,TRBJ1-2,CASSALGGNYGYTF,TGTGCCAGCAGCGCCCTAGGCGGGAACTATGGCTACACCTTC
TRBD1,.,TRBV5-4,TRBJ2-7,CASSLRQGAYEQYF,TGTGCCAGCAGCTTGAGACAGGGCGCTTACGAGCAGTACTTC
.,few,TRBV29-1,TRBJ2-3,CSVYRDTQYF,TGCAGCGTTTACCGAGATACGCAGTATTTT
.,.,TRBV20-1,TRBJ1-1,CSARWAAEAFF,TGCAGTGCTAGATGGGCAGCTGAAGCTTTCTTT
TRBD2,.,TRBV6-1,TRBJ2-7,CASSAPGRALLYEQYF,TGTGCCAGCAGTGCGCCGGGGAGGGCGTTATTGTACGAGCAGTACTTC
.,once,TRBV27,TRBJ2-7,CASSLRQGGFVEQYF,TGTGCCAGCAGTTTACGACAGGGAGGCTTTGTCGAGCAGTACTTC
.,.,TRBV7-9,TRBJ2-1,CASSLGETEQFF,TGTGCCAGCAGCTTAGGGGAGACAGAGCAGTTCTTC
.,.,TRBV6-9,TRBJ2-3,CASSLTDTQYF,TGTGCCAGCAGTTTAACAGATACGCAGTATTTT
.,once,TRBV5-8,TRBJ2-3,CASSFPGADTQYF,TGTGCCAGCAGCTTTCCGGGGGCAGATACGCAGTATTTT
.,.,TRBV4-2,TRBJ1-1,CASSPGSNTEAFF,TGTGCCAGCAGCCCGGGCTCGAACACTGAAGCTTTCTTT
TRBD1,.,TRBV19,TRBJ2-7,CASSIPGQGYEQYF,TGTGCCAGTAGTATCCCGGGACAGGGCTACGAGCAGTACTTC
TRBD1,.,TRBV30,TRBJ2-7,CAWSPPDRGYDEQYF,TGTGCCTGGAGTCCCCCGGACAGGGGGTACGACGAGCAGTACTTC
.,.,TRBV29-1,TRBJ2-7,CSVEIAGQGTYEQYF,TGCAGCGTTGAGATCGCCGGTCAGGGGACCTACGAGCAGTACTTC
.,.,TRBV27,TRBJ2-3,CASSLGTYADTQYF,TGTGCCAGCAGTCTCGGGACCTACGCGGATACGCAGTATTTT
.,few,TRBV13,TRBJ2-1,CASSGGTEQFF,TGTGCCAGCAGCGGCGGGACGGAGCAGTTCTTC
TRBD2,.,TRBV5-6,TRBJ2-7,CASSLALGSGGREQYF,TGTGCCAGCAGCTTGGCTCTTGGTAGCGGGGGGCGCGAGCAGTACTTC
TRBD1,.,TRBV6-5,TRBJ1-6,CASSSTPGQNSPLHF,TGTGCCAGCAGCTCTACGCCGGGACAGAATTCACCCCTCCACTTT
TRBD1,.,TRBV2,TRBJ1-2,CASSETMFKGATDTNYGYTF,TGTGCCAGCAGTGAAACGATGTTTAAGGGGGCTACTGATACTAACTATGGCTACACCTTC
.,.,TRBV19,TRBJ2-2,CASIAATYTGELFF,TGTGCCAGTATTGCGGCAACCTACACCGGGGAGCTGTTTTTT